This TCR beta chain was sequenced for a study of Tregs in tolerant kidney transplant recipients. For the study at large: The nonmyeloablative bone marrow transplants came from related graft donors, with transient mixed chimerism.

Study-wide findings and caveats: Biological reproducibility was not directly addressed in this study.

This table comes from immunoSEQ multiplex PCR, and its TCRdb copy is limited to in-frame clones, with some not included. The sample has 3,900 or so clones, 70% to 90% seen once; the top ten hold around 1.6%. Turning to this clone: Its antigen remains unidentified.

This clonotype was obtained from a human donor who received a combined kidney and bone marrow transplant. The sequences come from Tregs from blood, collected before the transplant.

The CDR3: CASSLGTTETQYF. CDR3 DNA sequence: TGTGCCAGCAGCTTAGGAACAACGGAGACCCAGTACTTC. The chain employs TRBV7-6 and TRBJ2-5; D call uncertain. Trimming stripped 1 base from V and 5 bases from J, with 8 bases between. Germline V lookup: CDR1 SGHVS, CDR2 FNYEAQ. This CDR3 is built from 13 residues.